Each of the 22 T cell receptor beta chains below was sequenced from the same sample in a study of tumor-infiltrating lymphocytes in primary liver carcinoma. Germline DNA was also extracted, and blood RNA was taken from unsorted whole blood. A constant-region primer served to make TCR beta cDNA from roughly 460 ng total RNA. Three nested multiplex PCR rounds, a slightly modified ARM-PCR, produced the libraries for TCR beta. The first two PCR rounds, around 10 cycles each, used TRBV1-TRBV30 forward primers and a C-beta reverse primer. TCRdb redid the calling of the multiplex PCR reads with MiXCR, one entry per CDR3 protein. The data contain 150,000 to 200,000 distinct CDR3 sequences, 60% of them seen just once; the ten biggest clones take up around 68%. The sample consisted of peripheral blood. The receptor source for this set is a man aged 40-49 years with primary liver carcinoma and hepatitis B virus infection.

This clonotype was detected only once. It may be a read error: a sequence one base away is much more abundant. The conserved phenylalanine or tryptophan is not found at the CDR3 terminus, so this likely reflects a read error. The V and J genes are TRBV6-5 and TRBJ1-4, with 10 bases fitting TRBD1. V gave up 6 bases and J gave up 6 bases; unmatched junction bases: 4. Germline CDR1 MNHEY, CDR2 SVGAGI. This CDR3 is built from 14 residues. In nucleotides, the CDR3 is TGTGCCAGCAGCAAGGACAGGGGGGATGAAAAACTGTTTTAT. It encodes CASSKDRGDEKLFY.

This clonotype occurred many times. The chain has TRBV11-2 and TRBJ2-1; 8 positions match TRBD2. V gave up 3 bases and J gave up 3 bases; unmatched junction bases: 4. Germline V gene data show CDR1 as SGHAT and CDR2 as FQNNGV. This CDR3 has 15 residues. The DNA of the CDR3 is TGTGCCAGCAGCTTGGGCCTAGCGGGCTACAATGAGCAGTTCTTC. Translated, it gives CASSLGLAGYNEQFF. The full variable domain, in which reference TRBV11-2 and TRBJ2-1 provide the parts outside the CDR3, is EAGVAQSPRYKIIEKRQSVAFWCNPISGHATLYWYQQILGQGPKLLIQFQNNGVVDDSQLPKDRFSAERLKGVDSTLKIQPAKLEDSAVYLCASSLGLAGYNEQFFGPGTRLTVL.

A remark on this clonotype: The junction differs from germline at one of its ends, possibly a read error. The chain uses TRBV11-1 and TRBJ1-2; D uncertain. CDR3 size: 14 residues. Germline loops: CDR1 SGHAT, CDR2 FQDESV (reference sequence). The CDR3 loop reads CASSSARDNHGYTF. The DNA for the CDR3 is TGCGCCAGCAGTTCCGCCCGTGACAACCATGGCTACACCTTC.

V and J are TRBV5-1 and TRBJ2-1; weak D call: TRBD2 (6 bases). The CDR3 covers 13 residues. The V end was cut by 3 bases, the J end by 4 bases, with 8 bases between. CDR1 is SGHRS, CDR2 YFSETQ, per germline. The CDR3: CASSWEEYNEQFF. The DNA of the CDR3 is TGCGCCAGCAGCTGGGAGGAGTACAATGAGCAGTTCTTC.

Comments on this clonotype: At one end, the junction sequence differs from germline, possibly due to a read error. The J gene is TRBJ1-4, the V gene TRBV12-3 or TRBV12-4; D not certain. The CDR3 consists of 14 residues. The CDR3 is CAGSGVETNEKLFF. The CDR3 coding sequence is TGTGCCGGCAGCGGGGTGGAAACTAATGAAAAACTGTTTTTT.

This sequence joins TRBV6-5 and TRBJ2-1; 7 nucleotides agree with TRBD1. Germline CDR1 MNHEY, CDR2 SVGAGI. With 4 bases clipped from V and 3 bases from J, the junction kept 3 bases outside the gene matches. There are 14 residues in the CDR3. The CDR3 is CASSSRQGYNEQFF. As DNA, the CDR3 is TGTGCCAGCAGTTCCCGACAGGGCTACAATGAGCAGTTCTTC.

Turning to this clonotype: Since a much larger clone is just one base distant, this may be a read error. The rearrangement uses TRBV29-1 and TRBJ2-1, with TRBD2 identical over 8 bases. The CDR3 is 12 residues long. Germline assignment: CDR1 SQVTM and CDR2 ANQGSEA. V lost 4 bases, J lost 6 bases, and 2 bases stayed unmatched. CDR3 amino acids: CSVGGLVNEQFF. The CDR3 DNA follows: TGCAGCGTTGGGGGACTAGTCAATGAGCAGTTCTTC.

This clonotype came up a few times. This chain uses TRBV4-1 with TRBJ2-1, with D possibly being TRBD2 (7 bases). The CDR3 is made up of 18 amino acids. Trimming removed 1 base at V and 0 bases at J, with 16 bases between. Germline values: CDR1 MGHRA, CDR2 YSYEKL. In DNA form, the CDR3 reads TGCGCCAGCAGCCAAGCTTTAGGGGGGGAAGGCTCCTACAATGAGCAGTTCTTC. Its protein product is CASSQALGGEGSYNEQFF.

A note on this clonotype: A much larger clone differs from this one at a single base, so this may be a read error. This chain's CDR3 is CSVEFTGTKTQYF. The CDR3 bases are TGCAGCGTTGAATTTACTGGGACGAAGACCCAGTACTTC. The chain combines TRBV29-1 with TRBJ2-5, with D perhaps matching TRBD1 or TRBD2 (5 bases each). V lost 2 bases and J lost 6, with 13 bases in between. The CDR3 extends over 13 amino acids. The germline CDR1 and CDR2 sequences are SQVTM and ANQGSEA.

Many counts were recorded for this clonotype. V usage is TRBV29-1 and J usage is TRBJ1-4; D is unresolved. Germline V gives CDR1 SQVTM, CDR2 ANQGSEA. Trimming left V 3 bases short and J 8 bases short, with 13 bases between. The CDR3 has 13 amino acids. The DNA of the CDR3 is TGCAGCGTTGAGGACCGCCCGGGGGAAAAACTGTTTTTT. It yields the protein CSVEDRPGEKLFF.

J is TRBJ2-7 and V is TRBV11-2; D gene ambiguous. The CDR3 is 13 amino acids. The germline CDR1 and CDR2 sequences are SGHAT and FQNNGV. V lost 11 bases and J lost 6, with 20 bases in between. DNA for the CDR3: TGTGCCGGCGGCTTACTGATTACCCGCGAGCAGTACTTC. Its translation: CAGGLLITREQYF.

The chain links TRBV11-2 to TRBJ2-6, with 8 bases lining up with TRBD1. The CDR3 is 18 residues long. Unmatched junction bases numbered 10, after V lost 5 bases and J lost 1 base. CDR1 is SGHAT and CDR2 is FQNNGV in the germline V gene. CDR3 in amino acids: CASSRRTGSVSGANVLTF. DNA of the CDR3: TGTGCCAGCAGCAGACGGACAGGGTCCGTGTCTGGGGCCAACGTCCTGACTTTC. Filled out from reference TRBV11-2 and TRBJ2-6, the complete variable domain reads EAGVAQSPRYKIIEKRQSVAFWCNPISGHATLYWYQQILGQGPKLLIQFQNNGVVDDSQLPKDRFSAERLKGVDSTLKIQPAKLEDSAVYLCASSRRTGSVSGANVLTFGAGSRLTVL.

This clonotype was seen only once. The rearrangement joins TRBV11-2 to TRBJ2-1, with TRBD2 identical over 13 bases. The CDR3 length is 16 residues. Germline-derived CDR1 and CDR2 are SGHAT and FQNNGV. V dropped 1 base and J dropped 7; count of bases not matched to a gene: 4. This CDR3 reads CASSLVGLAGLNEQFF. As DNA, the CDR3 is TGTGCCAGCAGCTTAGTGGGACTAGCGGGACTGAATGAGCAGTTCTTC.

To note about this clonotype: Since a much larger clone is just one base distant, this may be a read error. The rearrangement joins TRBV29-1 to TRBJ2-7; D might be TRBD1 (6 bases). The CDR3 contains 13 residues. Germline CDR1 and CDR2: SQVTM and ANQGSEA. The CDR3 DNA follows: TGCGGCGTTACGGACAGAGCTACCTACGAGCAGTACTTC. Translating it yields CGVTDRATYEQYF.

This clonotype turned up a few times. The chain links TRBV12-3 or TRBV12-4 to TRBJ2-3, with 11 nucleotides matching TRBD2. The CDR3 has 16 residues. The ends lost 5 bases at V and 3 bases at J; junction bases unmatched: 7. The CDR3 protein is CASSKRLAGRTDTQYF. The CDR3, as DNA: TGTGCCAGCAGTAAAAGACTAGCGGGGAGGACAGATACGCAGTATTTT.

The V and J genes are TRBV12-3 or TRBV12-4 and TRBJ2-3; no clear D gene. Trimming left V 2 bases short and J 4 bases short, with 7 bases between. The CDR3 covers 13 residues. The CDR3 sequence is CASSLFAPDTQYF. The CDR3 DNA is TGTGCCAGCAGTTTATTCGCCCCAGATACGCAGTATTTT.

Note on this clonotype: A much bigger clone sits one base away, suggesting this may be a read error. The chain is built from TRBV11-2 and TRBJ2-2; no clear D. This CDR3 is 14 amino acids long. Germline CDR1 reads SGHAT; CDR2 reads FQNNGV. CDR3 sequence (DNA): TGTGCCGGCAGCTTTGTGGTCTCCACCGGGGAGCTGTTTTTT. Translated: CAGSFVVSTGELFF. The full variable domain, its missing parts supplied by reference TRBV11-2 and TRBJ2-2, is EAGVAQSPRYKIIEKRQSVAFWCNPISGHATLYWYQQILGQGPKLLIQFQNNGVVDDSQLPKDRFSAERLKGVDSTLKIQPAKLEDSAVYLCAGSFVVSTGELFFGEGSRLTVL.

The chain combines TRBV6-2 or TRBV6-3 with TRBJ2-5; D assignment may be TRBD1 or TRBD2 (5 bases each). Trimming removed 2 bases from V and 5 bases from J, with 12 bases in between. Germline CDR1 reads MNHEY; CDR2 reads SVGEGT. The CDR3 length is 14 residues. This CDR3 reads CASSYTGTRETQYF. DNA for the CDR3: TGTGCCAGCAGTTACACCGGGACGCGGGAGACCCAGTACTTC.

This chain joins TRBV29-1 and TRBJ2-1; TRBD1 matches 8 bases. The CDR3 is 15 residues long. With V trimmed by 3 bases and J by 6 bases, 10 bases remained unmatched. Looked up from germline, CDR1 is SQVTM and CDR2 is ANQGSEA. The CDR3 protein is CSVDEVWTGLNEQFF. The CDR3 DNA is TGCAGCGTTGATGAAGTGTGGACAGGGCTCAATGAGCAGTTCTTC.

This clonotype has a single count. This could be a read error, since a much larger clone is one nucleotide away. CDR3 protein: CASSLGRSRETQYF. The CDR3 DNA reads TGTGCCAGCAGCCTGGGCAGGTCCCGCGAGACCCAGTACTTC. The chain carries TRBV11-2 and TRBJ2-5; D is undetermined. This CDR3 spans 14 amino acids. Germline loops: CDR1 SGHAT, CDR2 FQNNGV. Trimming removed 5 bases from V and 5 bases from J, with 15 bases in between. The complete variable domain, with remaining parts taken from reference TRBV11-2 and TRBJ2-5, reads EAGVAQSPRYKIIEKRQSVAFWCNPISGHATLYWYQQILGQGPKLLIQFQNNGVVDDSQLPKDRFSAERLKGVDSTLKIQPAKLEDSAVYLCASSLGRSRETQYFGPGTRLLVL.

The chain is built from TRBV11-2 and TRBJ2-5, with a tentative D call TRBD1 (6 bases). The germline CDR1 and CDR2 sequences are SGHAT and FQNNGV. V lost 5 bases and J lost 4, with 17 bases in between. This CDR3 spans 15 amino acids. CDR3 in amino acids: CASSNLTGARETQYF. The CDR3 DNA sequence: TGTGCCAGCAGCAACCTGACAGGAGCGAGAGAGACCCAGTACTTC.

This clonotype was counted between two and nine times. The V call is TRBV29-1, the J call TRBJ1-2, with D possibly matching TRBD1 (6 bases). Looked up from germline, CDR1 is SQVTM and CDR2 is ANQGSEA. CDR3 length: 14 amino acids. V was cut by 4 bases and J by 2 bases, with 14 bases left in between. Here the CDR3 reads CSVVLGGGNYGYTF. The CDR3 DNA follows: TGCAGCGTTGTTCTAGGAGGGGGAAACTATGGCTACACCTTC.